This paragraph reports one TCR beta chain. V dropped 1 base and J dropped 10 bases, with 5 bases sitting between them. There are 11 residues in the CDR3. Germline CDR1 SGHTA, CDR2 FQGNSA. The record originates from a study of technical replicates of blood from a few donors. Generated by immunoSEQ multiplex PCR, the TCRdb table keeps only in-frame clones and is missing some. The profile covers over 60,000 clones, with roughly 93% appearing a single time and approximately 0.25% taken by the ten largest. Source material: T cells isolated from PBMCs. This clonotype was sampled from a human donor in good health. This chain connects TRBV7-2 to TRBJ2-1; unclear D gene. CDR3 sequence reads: CASSLVLEQFF. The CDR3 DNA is TGTGCCAGCAGCTTAGTGTTAGAGCAGTTCTTC.